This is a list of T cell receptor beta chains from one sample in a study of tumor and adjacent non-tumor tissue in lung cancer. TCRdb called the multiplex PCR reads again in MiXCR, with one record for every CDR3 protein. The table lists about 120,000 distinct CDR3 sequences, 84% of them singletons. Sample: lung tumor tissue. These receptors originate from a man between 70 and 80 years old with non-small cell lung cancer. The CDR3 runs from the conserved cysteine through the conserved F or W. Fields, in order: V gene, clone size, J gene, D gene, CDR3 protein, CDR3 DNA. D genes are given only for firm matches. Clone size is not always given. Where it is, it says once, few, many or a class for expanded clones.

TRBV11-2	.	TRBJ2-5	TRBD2	CAISLDTRLAPYF	TGTGCCATCAGCTTAGATACCAGACTAGCTCCGTACTTC
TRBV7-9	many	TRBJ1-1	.	CASSLVGWNTEAFF	TGTGCCAGCAGCTTAGTGGGGTGGAACACTGAAGCTTTCTTT
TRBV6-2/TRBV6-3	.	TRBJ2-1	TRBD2	CASSQGLDNTNEQFF	TGTGCCAGCAGTCAGGGACTAGACAATACCAATGAACAGTTCTTC
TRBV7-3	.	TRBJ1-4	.	CASSLLEGPNENLFF	TGTGCCAGCAGCTTATTGGAGGGGCCAAATGAAAATCTGTTTTTT
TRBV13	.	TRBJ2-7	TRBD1	CASSTGGRYEQYF	TGTGCCAGCTCTACAGGGGGCCGCTACGAGCAGTACTTC
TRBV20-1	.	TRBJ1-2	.	CSAREVDRLPNYGYTF	TGCAGTGCTAGAGAGGTGGACCGCTTGCCTAACTATGGCTACACCTTC
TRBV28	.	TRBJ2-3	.	CASSFARTTDTQYF	TGTGCCAGCAGTTTTGCGAGAACCACGGATACGCAGTATTTT
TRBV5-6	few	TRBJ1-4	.	CASSLRGRTNEKLSF	TGTGCCAGCAGCTTGAGAGGGAGAACTAATGAAAAACTCTCTTTT
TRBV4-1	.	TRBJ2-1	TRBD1	CASNHSSGTGVYNERFF	TGCGCCAGCAACCATTCCTCCGGGACAGGGGTCTACAATGAGCGGTTCTTC
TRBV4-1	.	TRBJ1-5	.	CAMSPGTLPHQPQHF	TGCGCCATGAGCCCTGGGACACTGCCCCATCAGCCCCAGCATTTT
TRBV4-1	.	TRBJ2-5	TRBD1	CTSSQDGQGMETQYF	TGCACCAGCAGCCAAGATGGACAGGGGATGGAGACCCAGTACTTC
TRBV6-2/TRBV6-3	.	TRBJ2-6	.	CASRIGGLISGANVLTF	TGTGCCAGCAGGATAGGGGGGTTGATTTCTGGGGCCAACGTCCTGACTTTC
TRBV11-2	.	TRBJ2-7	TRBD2	CSSNPSGGAYEQYF	TGTTCCAGCAACCCTAGCGGGGGGGCCTACGAACAGTACTTC
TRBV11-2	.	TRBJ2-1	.	CASSLQVRNRAPYNEQFF	TGTGCCAGCAGCTTACAAGTGCGGAACCGGGCCCCCTACAATGAGCAGTTCTTC
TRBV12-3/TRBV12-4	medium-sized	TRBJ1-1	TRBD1	CASSPRGTGDFEAFF	TGTGCCAGCAGTCCCCGGGGGACAGGGGATTTTGAAGCTTTCTTT
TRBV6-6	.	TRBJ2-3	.	CASTGREYSSDMQYF	TGTGCCAGCACCGGCCGGGAGTATAGCTCAGATATGCAGTATTTT
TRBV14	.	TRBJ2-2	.	CAISLRGGELFF	TGTGCCATCAGCCTTCGCGGCGGGGAACTGTTTTTT
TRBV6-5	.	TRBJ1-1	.	CASTTVAGVGTEASF	TGTGCCAGCACCACGGTCGCTGGGGTGGGCACTGAAGCTTCCTTT
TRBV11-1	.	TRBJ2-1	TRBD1	CASSPRPGQGSHEQFF	TGTGCCAGCAGCCCCCGGCCAGGACAGGGGTCACATGAGCAGTTTTTC
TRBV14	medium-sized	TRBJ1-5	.	CASSPGGSGERQPQHF	TGTGCCAGCAGCCCCGGGGGTAGCGGGGAAAGACAGCCCCAGCATTTT
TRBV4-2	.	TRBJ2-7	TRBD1	CAIGQRQGLYEQYF	TGTGCCATCGGCCAAAGACAGGGTCTCTACGAGCAGTACTTC
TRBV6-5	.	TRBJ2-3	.	CASSVAGGWLDTQYF	TGTGCCAGCAGCGTAGCAGGGGGGTGGTTAGATACGCAGTATTTT
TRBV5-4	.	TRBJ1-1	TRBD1	CASSFKTETGGTEAFF	TGTGCCAGTAGCTTTAAGACCGAGACAGGGGGCACTGAAGCTTTCTTT
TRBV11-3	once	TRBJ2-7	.	CANSPMTGAYEQYF	TGCGCCAACAGCCCAATGACGGGAGCCTACGAGCAGTACTTC
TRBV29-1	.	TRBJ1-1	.	CRAAGIFTEAFF	TGCAGAGCGGCGGGAATCTTCACTGAAGCTTTCTTT
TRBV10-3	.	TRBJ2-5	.	CAISGQEETQYF	TGTGCCATCAGTGGACAGGAAGAGACCCAGTACTTC
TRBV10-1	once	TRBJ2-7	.	CASSESEVYEQYF	TGCGCCAGCAGTGAGTCGGAGGTTTACGAGCAATACTTC
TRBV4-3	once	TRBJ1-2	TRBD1	CANSQDHGTGRYTF	TGCGCCAATAGCCAAGACCACGGGACAGGACGCTACACCTTC
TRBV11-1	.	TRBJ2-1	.	CASSFVSRVDEQFF	TGTGCCAGCAGCTTTGTTAGCAGGGTCGATGAGCAGTTCTTC
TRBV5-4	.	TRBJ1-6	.	CASRYLPGHLNSTLHF	TGTGCCAGCAGGTACTTACCGGGACACCTTAATTCAACCCTTCACTTT
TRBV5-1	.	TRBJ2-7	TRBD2	CVSSLPPGLGGAYEQYF	TGCGTCAGCAGCTTACCACCGGGACTAGGTGGTGCCTACGAGCAATACTTC
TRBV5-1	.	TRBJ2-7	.	CASSLRMPPHEQYF	TGCGCTAGCAGCTTGAGAATGCCCCCCCACGAGCAGTACTTC
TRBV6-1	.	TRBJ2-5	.	CASIDQWETQYF	TGTGCCAGCATTGATCAGTGGGAGACCCAGTACTTC
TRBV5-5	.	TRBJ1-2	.	CASSMDDIGYTF	TGTGCCAGCAGCATGGATGATATAGGCTACACCTTC